A single TCR beta chain is shown here with its context. The V end was cut by 5 bases, the J end by 4 bases, with 15 bases between. CDR3 length: 14 residues. Germline V gene lookup returns CDR1 SGHRS and CDR2 YFSETQ. In the authors' workflow: It was from reference gene primer amplification that nucleated cell counts were estimated. The method was immunoSEQ multiplex PCR; TCRdb's version includes in-frame clones alone and lacks a portion of them. Clone size and V and J calls were adopted from that table, with D and trimming inferred from the DNA. The table lists fewer than 200,000 clones, around 74% of them singletons. These data originate in a study of blood T cell repertoires in COVID-19.

This receptor was taken from a woman at least 80 years old with acute or convalescent COVID-19. The V gene is TRBV5-1, the J gene TRBJ1-2; D gene ambiguous. Sequencing was performed on peripheral blood. The CDR3 spells CASSQFDSGYGYTF. The CDR3 DNA is TGCGCCAGCAGTCAATTCGACTCCGGCTATGGCTACACCTTC.